This entry is about one T cell receptor beta chain. This record comes from a study of blood T cell repertoires in COVID-19. The overall study: The study drew acute and convalescent COVID-19 samples from the United States, Italy and Spain.

CDR1 and CDR2 (germline): GTSNPN, SVGIG (reference sequence). Trimming took off 0 bases at V and 3 bases at J, with 9 bases between the two ends. The CDR3 runs to 14 residues. In the study's own analysis: Nucleated cell counts were estimated from reference gene primer amplification. Sequencing used immunoSEQ multiplex PCR; TCRdb keeps in-frame clones, though not all of them. V and J calls and clone size follow that table, whereas D and trimming were derived from the DNA. Of fewer than 200,000 clones in the sample, around 83% were seen once. Patients of the Seattle cohort, enrolled during active infection, were followed longitudinally.

This clonotype originated in a woman aged 70-85 years with COVID-19, enrolled during active disease. The chain combines TRBV30 with TRBJ1-3, with D perhaps matching TRBD1 (5 bases). The specimen was peripheral blood. The CDR3 loop reads CAWSVWGIGNTIYF. The DNA for the CDR3 is TGTGCCTGGAGTGTATGGGGCATTGGAAACACCATATATTTT. The full variable domain, rest sourced from reference TRBV30 and TRBJ1-3, is SQTIHQWPATLVQPVGSPLSLECTVEGTSNPNLYWYRQAAGRGLQLLFYSVGIGQISSEVPQNLSASRPQDRQFILSSKKLLLSDSGFYLCAWSVWGIGNTIYFGEGSWLTVV.